This T cell receptor (beta chain) was obtained from a study of cytomegalovirus exposure and HLA in healthy donors. Profiled with immunoSEQ multiplex PCR; TCRdb holds only in-frame clones, not every one. In the table there are about 130,000 clones, approximately 84% of which are singletons. The CDR3 has 17 residues. V lost 5 bases and J lost 8, with 27 bases in between. Looked up from germline, CDR1 is LNHDA and CDR2 is SQIVND (reference sequence). The genes are TRBV19 and TRBJ1-2, with D maybe TRBD1 (5 bases). The sequence came from a young man in good health and CMV-seropositive. Specimen: PBMCs. This chain's CDR3 is CASSPGDSRGLFYGYTF. Written as DNA, the CDR3 is TGTGCCAGTAGTCCGGGAGACAGTAGGGGCTTGTTCTACGGCTACACCTTC. Variable domain in full (rest from reference TRBV19 and TRBJ1-2): DGGITQSPKYLFRKEGQNVTLSCEQNLNHDAMYWYRQDPGQGLRLIYYSQIVNDFQKGDIAEGYSVSREKKESFPLTVTSAQKNPTAFYLCASSPGDSRGLFYGYTFGSGTRLTVV.